The 26 T cell receptor beta chains given below trace back to one sample, sequenced in a study of T cell repertoires in cytomegalovirus infection. For these TCRs, the target antigens are not known. Each CDR3 protein is one row after TCRdb ran MiXCR on the reads. The table shows about 770,000 distinct CDR3 sequences, with about 29% occurring only once. The sequencing here drew on cultured CD8+ T cells from PBMCs, taken from culture after CMV antigen stimulation. The receptors come from a human donor in good health (CMV status not recorded). Some clones in this sample may be carry-over from other donors' samples.

This clonotype was seen only a few times. The V and J genes are TRBV3-1 and TRBJ1-1, with D possibly being TRBD1 (6 bases). CDR1 and CDR2 (germline): LGHDT, YNNKEL (reference sequence). CDR3 length equals 14 residues. V was clipped by 8 bases and J by 5 bases, with 18 bases between them. CDR3 bases: TGTGCCAGCGTCAAAGGGGGGGTGTGGACTGAAGCTTTCTTT. Translated, it gives CASVKGGVWTEAFF. The full variable domain, in which reference TRBV3-1 and TRBJ1-1 provide the parts outside the CDR3, is DTAVSQTPKYLVTQMGNDKSIKCEQNLGHDTMYWYKQDSKKFLKIMFSYNNKELIINETVPNRFSPKSPDKAHLNLHINSLELGDSAVYFCASVKGGVWTEAFFGQGTRLTVV.

The chain has TRBV20-1 and TRBJ2-5; no reliable D call. The CDR3 consists of 13 residues. V was pared by 3 bases and J by 2 bases, with 10 bases between. Germline CDR1 DFQATT, CDR2 SNEGSKA (reference sequence). In DNA form, the CDR3 reads TGCAGTGCTAGTCTGGAATTTCAAGAGACCCAGTACTTC. It specifies CSASLEFQETQYF.

This chain links TRBV2 with TRBJ2-3; TRBD2 agrees at 12 bases. Germline CDR1 SNHLY, CDR2 FYNNEI. The CDR3 loop spans 15 amino acids. The ends lost 6 bases at V and 4 bases at J; junction bases unmatched: 5. The CDR3 DNA reads as TGTGCCAGCAGGAGGACTAGCGGGGCGGCAGATACGCAGTATTTT. Amino acid sequence: CASRRTSGAADTQYF.

This clonotype occurred a few times. The chain recombines TRBV27 with TRBJ2-2; D not certain. The CDR3 covers 15 residues. The germline gives CDR1 MNHEY, CDR2 SMNVEV (reference sequence). Between the trimmed V and J ends, which lost 1 base and 7 bases, there was a span of 13 bases. The CDR3 sequence is CASSLWGHTDGELFF. Here the CDR3 DNA reads TGTGCCAGCAGTTTATGGGGTCATACGGACGGGGAGCTGTTTTTT.

The chain carries TRBV20-1 and TRBJ2-1; TRBD2 matches 8 bases. The trim removed 6 bases at V and 4 bases at J, leaving 20 bases unmatched. CDR1 and CDR2 (germline): DFQATT, SNEGSKA (reference sequence). The CDR3 runs to 18 residues. CDR3 residues: CSARVDGGAMEGYNEQFF. In nucleotides, the CDR3 is TGCAGTGCAAGGGTAGACGGGGGGGCTATGGAGGGATACAATGAGCAGTTCTTC.

This clonotype was counted many times. This chain uses TRBV4-1 with TRBJ2-2; a weak D match, TRBD2 (5 bases). Trimming pared 3 bases from V and 6 bases from J, leaving 5 bases between. This CDR3 is built from 12 residues. Germline CDR1 is MGHRA and CDR2 is YSYEKL. The CDR3, as DNA: TGCGCCAGCAGCCACGGGGCCGGGGAGCTGTTTTTT. This translates into CASSHGAGELFF.

V usage is TRBV19 and J usage is TRBJ1-1; D unclear. Germline lookup yields CDR1 LNHDA and CDR2 SQIVND (reference sequence). Trimming took 10 bases from V and 8 from J, leaving 11 bases between them. CDR3 length: 10 residues. The CDR3 DNA follows: TGTGCCACTTTCGGACCCGAAGCTTTCTTT. This encodes CATFGPEAFF. Variable domain in full (rest from reference TRBV19 and TRBJ1-1): DGGITQSPKYLFRKEGQNVTLSCEQNLNHDAMYWYRQDPGQGLRLIYYSQIVNDFQKGDIAEGYSVSREKKESFPLTVTSAQKNPTAFYLCATFGPEAFFGQGTRLTVV.

This chain connects TRBV28 to TRBJ2-1; no definite D call. Trimming stripped 3 bases from V and 1 base from J, with 10 bases between. This CDR3 is built from 15 residues. Per the germline V gene, CDR1 is MDHEN and CDR2 is SYDVKM. The CDR3 protein is CASSLNSLSYNEQFF. DNA for the CDR3: TGTGCCAGCAGTTTGAATAGTTTATCCTACAATGAGCAGTTCTTC.

As DNA, the CDR3 is TGTGCCAGCAGTTACCAACGGGACAGGGGGCCGGTAAGCTCCTACGAGCAGTACGTC. Translation gives CASSYQRDRGPVSSYEQYV. The chain joins TRBV6-2 or TRBV6-3 to TRBJ2-7, with 12 bases aligning to TRBD1. The V gene end was trimmed by 2 bases and the J gene end by 0 bases; junction bases not matched to a gene: 11. In germline, CDR1 is MNHEY, CDR2 SVGEGT. This CDR3 is 19 amino acids long.

This clonotype has just a few counts. This rearrangement joins TRBV24-1 to TRBJ2-7, with 8 bases lining up with TRBD1. The CDR3 length is 13 residues. The germline gives CDR1 KGHDR, CDR2 SFDVKD. Losses at the gene ends were 4 bases for V and 6 bases for J; bases not matched to a gene: 4. CDR3 region: CATSERTGGEQYF. Written as DNA, the CDR3 is TGTGCCACCAGTGAGAGAACAGGGGGCGAGCAGTACTTC.

The chain recombines TRBV7-3 with TRBJ2-1; TRBD2 matches 9 bases. V was clipped by 5 bases and J by 4 bases; unmatched bases: 6. Germline CDR1 reads SGHTA; CDR2 reads FQGTGA. This CDR3 has 15 amino acids. In DNA form, the CDR3 reads TGTGCCAGCAGCCCCATAGCGGGGGATTACAATGAGCAGTTCTTC. Translating it yields CASSPIAGDYNEQFF.

This clonotype was observed many times. CDR3 region: CASSFSGANTEAFF. The CDR3 DNA is TGTGCCAGCAGTTTCTCAGGGGCGAACACTGAAGCTTTCTTT. The chain carries TRBV7-9 and TRBJ1-1; perhaps TRBD1 as D (6 bases). This CDR3 comprises 14 residues. Germline loops: CDR1 SEHNR, CDR2 FQNEAQ (reference sequence). V was trimmed by 6 bases and J by 1 base, leaving 12 bases between them.

This clonotype was seen repeatedly, ten times or more. J is TRBJ1-5 and V is TRBV12-3 or TRBV12-4; D remains ambiguous. CDR3 length equals 14 residues. The ends were cut back, 4 bases at V and 5 bases at J, with 12 bases in the middle. The CDR3 nucleotides are TGTGCCAGCAGTTCCCGGACGGGCGATCAGCCCCAGCATTTT. It translates to CASSSRTGDQPQHF.

This sequence joins TRBV2 and TRBJ1-1; tentative D call: TRBD1 (5 bases). V lost 11 bases and J lost 4, with 14 bases in between. Germline CDR1 reads SNHLY; CDR2 reads FYNNEI. The CDR3 is 12 amino acids. CDR3 region: CAVTGRVTEAFF. The CDR3 bases are TGTGCCGTCACAGGTCGGGTCACTGAAGCTTTCTTT.

J is TRBJ2-2 and V is TRBV27; 8 bases fit TRBD1. Germline V lookup: CDR1 MNHEY, CDR2 SMNVEV (reference sequence). This CDR3 contains 13 residues. V lost 10 bases and J lost 1; bases outside the gene matches: 2. The CDR3 coding sequence is TGTGCCATCGGACAGGGGAACACCGGGGAGCTGTTTTTT. Translated, it gives CAIGQGNTGELFF.

The chain combines TRBV6-2 or TRBV6-3 with TRBJ2-3; no clear D. Germline V gene data show CDR1 as MNHEY and CDR2 as SVGEGT. The V end was cut by 4 bases, the J end by 9 bases, with 20 bases between. This CDR3 comprises 15 residues. This CDR3 is CASSSSKSPVPTQYF. Written as DNA, the CDR3 is TGTGCCAGCAGTTCGAGTAAATCCCCGGTTCCAACGCAGTATTTT.

The chain combines TRBV6-2 or TRBV6-3 with TRBJ2-7; D is uncertain. V dropped 10 bases and J dropped 6 bases, with 19 bases sitting between them. CDR3 length: 13 amino acids. CDR1 and CDR2 from the germline V gene are MNHEY and SVGEGT. The CDR3 loop reads CAIHSFNVFEQYF. CDR3 nucleotide sequence: TGTGCCATCCACAGTTTTAATGTATTCGAGCAGTACTTC.

This clonotype was seen only once. The V and J genes are TRBV12-3 or TRBV12-4 and TRBJ2-7; 7 bases fit TRBD1. This CDR3 is 15 amino acids long. Losses at the gene ends were 3 bases for V and 4 bases for J; bases not matched to a gene: 9. CDR3 DNA sequence: TGTGCCAGCAGTTTTGGGCAGGGGGTGCGGTACGAGCAGTACTTC. As protein: CASSFGQGVRYEQYF.

This chain links TRBV27 with TRBJ2-3, with D possibly being TRBD1 or TRBD2 (6 bases each). The CDR3 totals 14 residues. Trimming stripped 7 bases from V and 4 bases from J, with 15 bases between. The germline V gene encodes CDR1 MNHEY and CDR2 SMNVEV (reference sequence). The CDR3 protein is CASMGGAGADTQYF. DNA for the CDR3: TGTGCCAGCATGGGGGGCGCAGGGGCAGATACGCAGTATTTT.

This clonotype was counted only a few times. The V call is TRBV4-1, the J call TRBJ2-5, with 8 bases matching TRBD2. CDR1 is MGHRA, CDR2 YSYEKL, per germline. The CDR3 has 17 amino acids. V gave up 0 bases and J gave up 4 bases; unmatched junction bases: 10. The CDR3 region is CASSQDFLGLVPETQYF. The CDR3 DNA is TGCGCCAGCAGCCAAGACTTTCTGGGACTAGTGCCAGAGACCCAGTACTTC.

The V and J genes are TRBV24-1 and TRBJ2-5, with TRBD1 identical over 11 bases. Per the germline V gene, CDR1 is KGHDR and CDR2 is SFDVKD. The CDR3 is 16 residues long. V shed 4 bases and J 1 base; nucleotides not matched to a gene: 4. DNA of the CDR3: TGTGCCACCAGTGACCCCGGGACAGGGGGCCAAGAGACCCAGTACTTC. Residues: CATSDPGTGGQETQYF.

The genes are TRBV28 and TRBJ2-3; 10 bases fit TRBD2. Germline V gives CDR1 MDHEN, CDR2 SYDVKM. J gave up 2 bases and V 3 bases, and 17 bases lay outside the gene matches. The CDR3 extends over 20 amino acids. The CDR3 is CASSLPAGPGAGGYTDTQYF. CDR3 sequence (DNA): TGTGCCAGCAGTTTGCCCGCCGGTCCTGGAGCGGGGGGGTACACAGATACGCAGTATTTT.

About this clonotype itself: Germline and junction disagree at one end, which may indicate a read error. The chain links TRBV7-1 to TRBJ1-2, with a possible D match to TRBD1 (5 bases). TRBV7-1 is placed among ORFs of uncertain function. The CDR3 has 16 amino acids. Here the CDR3 reads CASSPASGPTEYGYTF. The CDR3 coding sequence is TGTGCCAGCAGCCCAGCTTCGGGGCCGACGGAGTATGGCTACACCTTC.

The chain combines TRBV5-8 with TRBJ1-2; a possible D gene is TRBD1 (6 bases). The germline V gene has CDR1 SGHTS and CDR2 YDEGEE. The CDR3 is 14 residues long. V lost 7 bases and J lost 6, with 19 bases in between. CDR3 in amino acids: CASFPLGGRDGYTF. CDR3 in DNA: TGTGCCAGCTTCCCCCTAGGGGGAAGGGATGGCTACACCTTC.

V usage is TRBV11-3 and J usage is TRBJ1-6; D remains unclear. The CDR3 contains 16 residues. CDR1 and CDR2 (germline): SGHNT, YENEEA. Between the trimmed V and J ends, which lost 6 bases and 2 bases, there was a span of 14 bases. The CDR3 DNA reads as TGTGCCAGCAGTAGAGGTGACAAGACCTATAATTCACCCCTCCACTTT. Translating it yields CASSRGDKTYNSPLHF.

The chain links TRBV12-3 or TRBV12-4 to TRBJ1-6, with 9 bases lining up with TRBD1. The CDR3 totals 19 residues. V lost 3 bases, J lost 0 bases, and 9 bases stayed unmatched. The CDR3 spells CASSFWTGASSSYNSPLHF. CDR3 DNA: TGTGCCAGCAGTTTTTGGACAGGGGCCTCTAGCTCCTATAATTCACCCCTCCACTTT.